The clone carrying this T cell receptor beta chain appeared once. Clones were read by immunoSEQ multiplex PCR, and TCRdb kept only the in-frame ones, dropping some. The table lists roughly 50,000 clones, just over 90% of them singletons, with 8% to 9% in the top ten. This sample was included in a study of blood T cell repertoires in COVID-19. Turning to the study itself: Samples of COVID-19 (acute and convalescent) were obtained from the United States, Italy and Spain. From T cells, B-cell-depleted T cells, or PBMCs came the material, which was cDNA or gDNA.

Germline CDR1 is LGHDT and CDR2 is YNNKEL (reference sequence). Trimming took off 4 bases at V and 0 bases at J, with 13 bases between the two ends. This CDR3 region has 15 residues. Sequenced input: peripheral blood. This sequence was found in a middle-aged woman with active COVID-19. The rearrangement uses TRBV3-1 (or the pseudogene TRBV3-2) and TRBJ2-7; no definite D call. The CDR3 loop is CASSRARQSSYEQYF. DNA for the CDR3: TGTGCCAGCAGCCGCGCCAGGCAGAGCTCCTACGAGCAGTACTTC.